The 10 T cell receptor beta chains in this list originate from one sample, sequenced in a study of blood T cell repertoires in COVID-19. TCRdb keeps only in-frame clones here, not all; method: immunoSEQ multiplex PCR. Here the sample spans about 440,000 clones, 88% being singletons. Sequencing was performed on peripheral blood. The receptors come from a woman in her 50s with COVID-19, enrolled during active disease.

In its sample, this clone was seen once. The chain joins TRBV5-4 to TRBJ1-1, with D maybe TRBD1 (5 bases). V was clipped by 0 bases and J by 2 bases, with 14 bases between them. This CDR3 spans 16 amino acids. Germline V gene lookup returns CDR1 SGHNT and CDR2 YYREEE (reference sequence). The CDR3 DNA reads TGTGCCAGCAGCTTGGGGGGGGAGACTTTTAACACTGAAGCTTTCTTT. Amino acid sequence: CASSLGGETFNTEAFF.

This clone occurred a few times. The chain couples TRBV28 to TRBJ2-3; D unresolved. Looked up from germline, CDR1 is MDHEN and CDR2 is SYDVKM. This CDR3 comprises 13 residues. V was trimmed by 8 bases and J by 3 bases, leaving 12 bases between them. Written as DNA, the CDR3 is TGTGCCAGCTCAGGTCTCGAGACAGATACGCAGTATTTT. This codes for CASSGLETDTQYF.

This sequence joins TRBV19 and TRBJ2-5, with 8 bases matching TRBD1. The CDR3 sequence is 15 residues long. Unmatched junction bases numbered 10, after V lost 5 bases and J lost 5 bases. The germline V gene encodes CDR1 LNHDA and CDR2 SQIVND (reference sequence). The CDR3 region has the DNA TGTGCCAGTAGTCAAGACAGGGGCTCGGGGGAGACCCAGTACTTC. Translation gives CASSQDRGSGETQYF.

CDR3 region: CASSTNGRGVYEQYF. In nucleotides, the CDR3 is TGTGCCAGCAGCACTAATGGCAGGGGGGTATACGAGCAGTACTTC. The chain carries TRBV21-1 and TRBJ2-7; the table's D gene call, TRBD1, was not cross checked with the DNA. TRBV21-1 has pseudogene status. CDR3 size: 15 residues.

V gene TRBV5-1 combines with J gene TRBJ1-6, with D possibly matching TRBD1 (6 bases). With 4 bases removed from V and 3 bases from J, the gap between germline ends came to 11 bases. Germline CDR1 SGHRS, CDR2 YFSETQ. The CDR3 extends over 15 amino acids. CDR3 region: CASSTETGYNSPLHF. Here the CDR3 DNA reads TGCGCCAGCAGCACAGAGACAGGCTATAATTCACCCCTCCACTTT. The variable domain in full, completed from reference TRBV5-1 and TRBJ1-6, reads KAGVTQTPRYLIKTRGQQVTLSCSPISGHRSVSWYQQTPGQGLQFLFEYFSETQRNKGNFPGRFSGRQFSNSRSEMNVSTLELGDSALYLCASSTETGYNSPLHFGNGTRLTVT.

The CDR3 loop reads CASSDQGEKLFF. The CDR3 coding sequence is TGTGCCAGCAGTGATCAGGGTGAAAAACTGTTTTTT. The chain employs TRBV6-1 and TRBJ1-4; a weak D match, TRBD1 (5 bases). CDR1 is MNHNS, CDR2 SASEGT, per germline. This CDR3 contains 12 residues. Trimming removed 3 bases at V and 7 bases at J, with 6 bases between.

This CDR3 reads CAWRQGALGYTF. Here the CDR3 DNA reads TGTGCCTGGAGACAGGGGGCGCTTGGCTACACCTTC. The chain has TRBV30 and TRBJ1-2; 9 nucleotides match TRBD1. There are 12 residues in the CDR3. Germline-derived CDR1 and CDR2 are GTSNPN and SVGIG (reference sequence). With V trimmed by 3 bases and J by 7 bases, 3 bases remained unmatched.

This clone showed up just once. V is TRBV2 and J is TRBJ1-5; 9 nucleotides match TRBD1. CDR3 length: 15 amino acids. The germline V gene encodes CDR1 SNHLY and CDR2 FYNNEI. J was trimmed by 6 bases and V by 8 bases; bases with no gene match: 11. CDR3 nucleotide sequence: TGTGCCAGCGCCCCGGACAGGGGAGAAGGTCAGCCCCAGCATTTT. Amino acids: CASAPDRGEGQPQHF.

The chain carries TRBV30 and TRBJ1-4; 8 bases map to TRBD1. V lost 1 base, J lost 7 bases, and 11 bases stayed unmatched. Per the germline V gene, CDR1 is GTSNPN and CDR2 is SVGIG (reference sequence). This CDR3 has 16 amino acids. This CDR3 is CAWSAPRTGFIEKLFF. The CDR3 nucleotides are TGTGCCTGGAGTGCTCCTCGGACAGGGTTTATTGAAAAACTGTTTTTT.

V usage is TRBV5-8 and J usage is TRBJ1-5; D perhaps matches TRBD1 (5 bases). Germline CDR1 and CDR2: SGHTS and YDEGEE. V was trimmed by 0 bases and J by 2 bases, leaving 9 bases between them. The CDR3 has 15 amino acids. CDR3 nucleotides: TGTGCCAGCAGCTTGGCCAGGGCTGGCAATCAGCCCCAGCATTTT. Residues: CASSLARAGNQPQHF.